The following is a T cell receptor (beta chain) sequence with its context. This clonotype appeared many times. This receptor's antigen is unknown. Nothing much larger sits one base from this clone, and base qualities are not available. Libraries were prepared through PCR. Sequencing relied on an Illumina HiSeq 2500. TCR library preparation used molecular barcoding, with unique molecular identifiers applied to normalize quantification of the TCRbeta repertoire. In-frame beta chains were kept once TCRdb had trimmed the public reads at Q25 with fastp and called clones with MiXCR. Identical CDR3 protein sequences are pooled into one entry, listed with their most common genes and DNA. Recorded for this sample are roughly 98,000 distinct CDR3 sequences; 15% of them occurred a single time. Together, the top ten hold roughly a fifth of the sample. The entry originates in a study of T-cell reconstitution after alpha-beta-depleted transplantation in children (dated by TCRdb to about 2016). For context, the study as a whole: T-cell immune reconstitution after TCRalphabeta/CD19-depleted allogeneic hematopoietic cell transplantation in children was quantitatively tracked in the study by means of TCR repertoire profiling.

General conclusions and limits of the study: In some patients, the high TCRbeta diversity seen at day 60 was put down to recipient T cells and intrathymic progenitors that had survived conditioning. Over the following months the frequencies of hyperexpanded clones went down, and after one year T-cell counts and TCRbeta diversity were mostly credited to newly produced T cells. Apparently early alphabetaT-cell count recovery about two months after transplant reportedly relied on only several hundred rapidly expanded clones derived from non-depleted graft cells.

V is pared back by 6 bases and J by 3 bases, with 14 bases lying between the germline termini. The germline V gene gives CDR1 as ENHRY and CDR2 as SYGVKD. There are 15 amino acids in the CDR3, from cysteine to phenylalanine inclusive. The read is trimmed to its CDR3 DNA, 45 bases read in frame from base 1. What this sample's treatment or condition label stands for: allogeneic hematopoietic cell transplantation with graft depleted of TCRalphabeta T cells and CD19 B cells. TCRalphabeta/CD19-depleted allogeneic hematopoietic cell grafts were given to the transplant recipients, all of whom were children.

The chain is made from TRBV10-3 and TRBJ1-4; the D gene is unclear. The TCR sequence derives from a male patient between 2 and 9 years old who had a stem cell transplant for acute lymphoblastic leukemia, so the T cells may come from the graft donor. The specimen was PBMCs, mostly from graft donor cells, collected 180 days after TCRalphabeta/CD19-depleted stem cell transplant. The CDR3 region has the sequence CAISPEVKANEKLFF. The nucleotides read TGTGCCATCAGCCCCGAAGTGAAGGCTAATGAAAAACTGTTTTTT.